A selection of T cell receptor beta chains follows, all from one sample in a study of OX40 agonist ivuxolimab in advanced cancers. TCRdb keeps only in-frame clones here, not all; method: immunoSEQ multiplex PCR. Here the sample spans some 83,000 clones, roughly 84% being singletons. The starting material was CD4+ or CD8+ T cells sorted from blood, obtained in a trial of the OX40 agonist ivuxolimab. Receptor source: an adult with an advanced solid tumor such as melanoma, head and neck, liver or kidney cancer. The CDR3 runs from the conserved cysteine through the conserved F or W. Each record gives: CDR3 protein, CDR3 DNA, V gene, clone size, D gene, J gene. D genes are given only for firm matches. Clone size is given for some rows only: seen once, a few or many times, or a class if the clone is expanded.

cdr3_aa: CASTLPGGADTQYF
cdr3_nt: TGTGCCAGCACCCTCCCGGGGGGGGCAGATACGCAGTATTTT
v_call: TRBV7-2
clone_size: .
d_call: TRBD2
j_call: TRBJ2-3

cdr3_aa: CASSSGTSQETQYF
cdr3_nt: TGTGCTAGCAGCTCGGGGACTAGCCAAGAGACCCAGTACTTC
v_call: TRBV7-7
clone_size: .
d_call: TRBD2
j_call: TRBJ2-5

cdr3_aa: CASSPDSLYGYTF
cdr3_nt: TGTGCCAGCTCACCGGACAGCTTATATGGCTACACCTTC
v_call: TRBV18
clone_size: few
d_call: .
j_call: TRBJ1-2

cdr3_aa: CAIIGGPGNTIYF
cdr3_nt: TGTGCCATTATCGGGGGGCCTGGAAACACCATATATTTT
v_call: TRBV6-1
clone_size: .
d_call: .
j_call: TRBJ1-3

cdr3_aa: CASSLNTGEPETQYF
cdr3_nt: TGTGCCAGCAGCTTAAATACAGGGGAGCCAGAGACCCAGTACTTC
v_call: TRBV11-2
clone_size: .
d_call: TRBD1
j_call: TRBJ2-5

cdr3_aa: CASSPMGETQYF
cdr3_nt: TGTGCCAGCTCACCAATGGGGGAGACCCAGTACTTC
v_call: TRBV18
clone_size: .
d_call: .
j_call: TRBJ2-5

cdr3_aa: CAWSSIGGRDFF
cdr3_nt: TGTGCCTGGAGCTCGATCGGGGGCCGCGACTTCTTT
v_call: TRBV30
clone_size: .
d_call: .
j_call: TRBJ1-1

cdr3_aa: CASSVLAGADTQYF
cdr3_nt: TGTGCCAGCAGTGTTCTAGCGGGAGCAGATACGCAGTATTTT
v_call: TRBV6-4
clone_size: few
d_call: TRBD2
j_call: TRBJ2-3

cdr3_aa: CASGLQVSRETQYF
cdr3_nt: TGTGCCAGCGGGCTACAGGTGTCAAGGGAGACCCAGTACTTC
v_call: TRBV6-5
clone_size: .
d_call: .
j_call: TRBJ2-5

cdr3_aa: CASRTIASGKRDEAFF
cdr3_nt: TGTGCCAGCAGGACAATTGCTTCAGGGAAACGAGATGAAGCTTTCTTT
v_call: TRBV27
clone_size: .
d_call: .
j_call: TRBJ1-1

cdr3_aa: CASSRTGADGNTIYF
cdr3_nt: TGCGCCAGCAGTAGGACAGGGGCGGACGGAAACACCATATATTTT
v_call: TRBV10-2
clone_size: .
d_call: TRBD1
j_call: TRBJ1-3

cdr3_aa: CASSVVQDSDEQYF
cdr3_nt: TGTGCCAGCAGCGTAGTCCAGGATTCAGACGAGCAGTACTTC
v_call: TRBV9
clone_size: .
d_call: .
j_call: TRBJ2-7

cdr3_aa: CASSLPGTGELFF
cdr3_nt: TGTGCCAGCAGCTTACCTGGGACCGGGGAGCTGTTTTTT
v_call: TRBV7-9
clone_size: .
d_call: .
j_call: TRBJ2-2

cdr3_aa: CASSAEGQRYEQYF
cdr3_nt: TGTGCCAGCAGCGCAGAGGGACAGCGATACGAGCAGTACTTC
v_call: TRBV9
clone_size: .
d_call: TRBD1
j_call: TRBJ2-7

cdr3_aa: CASSLSLGVTYGYTF
cdr3_nt: TGTGCCAGCAGCTTAAGTCTCGGCGTGACCTATGGCTACACCTTC
v_call: TRBV11-1
clone_size: .
d_call: .
j_call: TRBJ1-2

cdr3_aa: CASSIGTGLREEKLFF
cdr3_nt: TGTGCCAGTAGTATAGGGACAGGACTAAGAGAGGAAAAACTGTTTTTT
v_call: TRBV19
clone_size: .
d_call: TRBD1
j_call: TRBJ1-4

cdr3_aa: CASRPSLVGFYGYTF
cdr3_nt: TGTGCCAGCAGGCCATCCCTGGTGGGGTTCTATGGCTACACCTTC
v_call: TRBV28
clone_size: .
d_call: .
j_call: TRBJ1-2

cdr3_aa: CASSSNWGRSSYEQYF
cdr3_nt: TGCGCCAGCAGCTCAAATTGGGGTCGGAGCTCCTACGAGCAGTACTTC
v_call: TRBV5-1
clone_size: .
d_call: .
j_call: TRBJ2-7

cdr3_aa: CASSLEARGLEAFF
cdr3_nt: TGTGCCAGCAGCTTGGAGGCGAGGGGCCTTGAAGCTTTCTTT
v_call: TRBV5-5
clone_size: .
d_call: .
j_call: TRBJ1-1

cdr3_aa: CASSTRQGGGSLHF
cdr3_nt: TGTGCCAGCAGTACACGACAGGGTGGAGGTTCCCTCCACTTT
v_call: TRBV6-1
clone_size: few
d_call: TRBD1
j_call: TRBJ1-6

cdr3_aa: CASSLSREETQYF
cdr3_nt: TGTGCCAGCAGCTTAAGTCGAGAAGAGACCCAGTACTTC
v_call: TRBV7-3
clone_size: .
d_call: .
j_call: TRBJ2-5

cdr3_aa: CASSPTGMGNQPQHF
cdr3_nt: TGTGCCAGCTCACCAACGGGGATGGGCAATCAGCCCCAGCATTTT
v_call: TRBV18
clone_size: few
d_call: .
j_call: TRBJ1-5

cdr3_aa: CASSLGGHTLNTEAFF
cdr3_nt: TGCGCCAGCAGCTTGGGAGGACATACGTTGAACACTGAAGCTTTCTTT
v_call: TRBV5-1
clone_size: .
d_call: .
j_call: TRBJ1-1

cdr3_aa: CASYGSGVETQYF
cdr3_nt: TGTGCCAGCTACGGGAGTGGGGTAGAGACCCAGTACTTC
v_call: TRBV6-6
clone_size: .
d_call: .
j_call: TRBJ2-5

cdr3_aa: CASSLLTVGGELFF
cdr3_nt: TGTGCCAGCAGCTTACTCACCGTCGGCGGGGAGCTGTTTTTT
v_call: TRBV7-9
clone_size: .
d_call: .
j_call: TRBJ2-2

cdr3_aa: CASSQATRVYSGELFF
cdr3_nt: TGTGCCAGCAGCCAGGCTACAAGGGTGTATAGCGGGGAGCTGTTTTTT
v_call: TRBV11-2
clone_size: .
d_call: .
j_call: TRBJ2-2

cdr3_aa: CASSLRPLGGEQYF
cdr3_nt: TGCGCCAGCAGCCTGCGACCACTTGGCGGCGAGCAGTACTTC
v_call: TRBV4-3
clone_size: .
d_call: .
j_call: TRBJ2-7

cdr3_aa: CASSLGQNYGYTF
cdr3_nt: TGTGCCAGCAGCTTAGGTCAGAACTATGGCTACACCTTC
v_call: TRBV7-9
clone_size: .
d_call: .
j_call: TRBJ1-2

cdr3_aa: CASSSAPGTTAFF
cdr3_nt: TGTGCCAGCAGTTCCGCTCCCGGGACTACAGCTTTCTTT
v_call: TRBV6-5
clone_size: .
d_call: .
j_call: TRBJ1-1

cdr3_aa: CASSRSTGGESTGELFF
cdr3_nt: TGTGCCAGCAGCAGGTCGACAGGGGGCGAGAGCACCGGGGAGCTGTTTTTT
v_call: TRBV5-4
clone_size: .
d_call: TRBD1
j_call: TRBJ2-2

cdr3_aa: CASSSSGTGDYEQYF
cdr3_nt: TGCGCCAGCAGCTCCTCCGGGACAGGGGATTACGAGCAGTACTTC
v_call: TRBV5-1
clone_size: .
d_call: TRBD1
j_call: TRBJ2-7

cdr3_aa: CASSMQTLNTGELFF
cdr3_nt: TGTGCCAGTAGTATGCAGACTCTAAACACCGGGGAGCTGTTTTTT
v_call: TRBV19
clone_size: .
d_call: .
j_call: TRBJ2-2

cdr3_aa: CAISAGGGGYTF
cdr3_nt: TGTGCCATCAGTGCAGGGGGAGGAGGCTACACCTTC
v_call: TRBV10-3
clone_size: once
d_call: TRBD1
j_call: TRBJ1-2

cdr3_aa: CASSLVLSDSIGYNEQFF
cdr3_nt: TGCGCCAGCAGCTTGGTGTTGTCGGACAGCATAGGCTACAATGAGCAGTTCTTC
v_call: TRBV5-1
clone_size: once
d_call: .
j_call: TRBJ2-1

cdr3_aa: CASSPGGREREAGNTIYF
cdr3_nt: TGTGCCAGCAGCCCAGGGGGGAGGGAACGTGAAGCTGGAAACACCATATATTTT
v_call: TRBV21-1
clone_size: .
d_call: .
j_call: TRBJ1-3

cdr3_aa: CSVSTGLNTEAFF
cdr3_nt: TGCAGCGTTTCCACAGGGTTGAACACTGAAGCTTTCTTT
v_call: TRBV29-1
clone_size: .
d_call: .
j_call: TRBJ1-1

cdr3_aa: CASSSPQGRPLRVF
cdr3_nt: TGTGCCAGCAGCTCCCCACAGGGGCGCCCGCTTAGAGTCTTT
v_call: TRBV5-4
clone_size: .
d_call: TRBD1
j_call: TRBJ1-1

cdr3_aa: CARTRQGTNTEAFF
cdr3_nt: TGTGCCAGAACACGACAGGGTACTAACACTGAAGCTTTCTTT
v_call: TRBV6-5
clone_size: .
d_call: TRBD1
j_call: TRBJ1-1

cdr3_aa: CASSYTSGVHEQFF
cdr3_nt: TGTGCCAGCAGCTATACTAGCGGGGTCCATGAGCAGTTCTTC
v_call: TRBV7-3
clone_size: .
d_call: TRBD2
j_call: TRBJ2-1

cdr3_aa: CASSHFQGYNSPLHF
cdr3_nt: TGCGCCAGCAGCCACTTCCAGGGATATAATTCACCCCTCCACTTT
v_call: TRBV4-1
clone_size: .
d_call: .
j_call: TRBJ1-6

cdr3_aa: CASSPGDRENTEAFF
cdr3_nt: TGTGCCAGCAGTCCTGGGGACAGGGAGAACACTGAAGCTTTCTTT
v_call: TRBV27
clone_size: few
d_call: TRBD1
j_call: TRBJ1-1

cdr3_aa: CASSVVDAGRTDTQYF
cdr3_nt: TGTGCCAGCAGCGTAGTGGATGCGGGGCGCACAGATACGCAGTATTTT
v_call: TRBV9
clone_size: .
d_call: .
j_call: TRBJ2-3

cdr3_aa: CASSSGQGNMNTEAFF
cdr3_nt: TGCGCCAGCAGCTCCGGACAGGGAAATATGAACACTGAAGCTTTCTTT
v_call: TRBV5-1
clone_size: .
d_call: TRBD1
j_call: TRBJ1-1

cdr3_aa: CASRKGGATAFF
cdr3_nt: TGTGCCAGCAGGAAAGGGGGCGCGACAGCTTTCTTT
v_call: TRBV7-9
clone_size: .
d_call: TRBD1
j_call: TRBJ1-1

cdr3_aa: CASSLTFESYGYTF
cdr3_nt: TGTGCCAGCAGCCTTACGTTTGAGTCGTATGGCTACACCTTC
v_call: TRBV7-9
clone_size: .
d_call: .
j_call: TRBJ1-2

cdr3_aa: CASSSQGDLVTEAFF
cdr3_nt: TGTGCCAGCTCATCACAGGGGGATCTTGTAACTGAAGCTTTCTTT
v_call: TRBV18
clone_size: .
d_call: TRBD1
j_call: TRBJ1-1

cdr3_aa: CASSRNRGWSTDTQYF
cdr3_nt: TGTGCCAGCAGCCGCAACAGGGGATGGAGCACAGATACGCAGTATTTT
v_call: TRBV11-3
clone_size: .
d_call: TRBD1
j_call: TRBJ2-3

cdr3_aa: CASSLLGEANEKLFF
cdr3_nt: TGTGCCAGCAGTTTGCTGGGAGAAGCTAATGAAAAACTGTTTTTT
v_call: TRBV27
clone_size: .
d_call: .
j_call: TRBJ1-4

cdr3_aa: CASTPTGAREQYF
cdr3_nt: TGTGCCAGTACCCCGACTGGCGCACGCGAGCAGTACTTC
v_call: TRBV19
clone_size: few
d_call: .
j_call: TRBJ2-7

cdr3_aa: CSVRGTANYGYTF
cdr3_nt: TGCAGCGTCCGGGGGACGGCTAACTATGGCTACACCTTC
v_call: TRBV29-1
clone_size: .
d_call: .
j_call: TRBJ1-2

cdr3_aa: CASIEGGFNTEAFF
cdr3_nt: TGTGCCAGCATCGAGGGAGGTTTTAACACTGAAGCTTTCTTT
v_call: TRBV6-6
clone_size: few
d_call: .
j_call: TRBJ1-1

cdr3_aa: CASSGTGPANTEAFF
cdr3_nt: TGTGCCAGCAGTGGTACAGGGCCGGCGAACACTGAAGCTTTCTTT
v_call: TRBV6-1
clone_size: .
d_call: .
j_call: TRBJ1-1

cdr3_aa: CASSTTGVYGYTF
cdr3_nt: TGTGCCAGCAGTACGACAGGGGTCTATGGCTACACCTTC
v_call: TRBV6-1
clone_size: .
d_call: TRBD1
j_call: TRBJ1-2